These 26 T cell receptor beta chains came from one sample sequenced in a study of neurological immune-mediated disorders. A single record per CDR3 protein comes from TCRdb applying MiXCR to the 5' RACE reads. The sample lists roughly 39,000 distinct CDR3 sequences; 4.8% were seen once. The sample was CD4+ T cells from blood. The receptor set was obtained from a man aged 18-30 years in good health.

This clonotype was detected ten times or more. The chain employs TRBV29-1 and TRBJ2-7; TRBD2 might be the D (5 bases). V was clipped by 4 bases and J by 5 bases, with 21 bases between them. CDR1 is SQVTM, CDR2 ANQGSEA, per germline. This CDR3 contains 15 residues. The CDR3 DNA follows: TGCAGCGTTGGAGGGCCAGACTCTGGACCCCACGAGCAGTACTTC. It encodes CSVGGPDSGPHEQYF.

This clonotype was counted at least ten times. The rearrangement links TRBV29-1 to TRBJ2-5, with D possibly matching TRBD1 (5 bases). Germline values: CDR1 SQVTM, CDR2 ANQGSEA. Trimming stripped 3 bases from V and 4 bases from J, with 12 bases between. This CDR3 comprises 13 residues. The DNA for the CDR3 is TGCAGCGTTGATTCTGGGGCCGGAGAGACCCAGTACTTC. Its translation: CSVDSGAGETQYF.

This clonotype was recorded at least ten times. J is TRBJ1-3 and V is TRBV20-1; TRBD1 agrees at 8 bases. The CDR3 loop spans 14 amino acids. The V and J ends lost 1 base and 3 bases, in that order; junction bases with no gene match: 2. Germline values: CDR1 DFQATT, CDR2 SNEGSKA (reference sequence). The CDR3, as DNA: TGCAGTGCTAGAGCAGGGGGCAATGGAAACACCATATATTTT. Translation gives CSARAGGNGNTIYF.

The chain carries TRBV7-2 and TRBJ2-1, with D tentatively TRBD2 (6 bases). CDR3 size: 15 residues. Germline CDR1 and CDR2: SGHTA and FQGNSA. V lost 1 base and J lost 2, with 9 bases in between. The CDR3 here is CASSLGRGTYNEQFF. The CDR3 DNA sequence: TGTGCCAGCAGCTTAGGGCGGGGAACCTACAATGAGCAGTTCTTC.

At least ten counts were recorded for this clonotype. This chain joins TRBV27 and TRBJ1-6; the D is unclear. The V and J ends lost 6 bases and 7 bases respectively, with 13 bases between them. Germline V lookup: CDR1 MNHEY, CDR2 SMNVEV (reference sequence). This CDR3 comprises 14 residues. This CDR3 is CASSPIRFNSPLHF. As DNA, the CDR3 is TGTGCCAGCAGCCCGATAAGATTCAATTCACCCCTCCACTTT.

This clonotype was seen ten or more times. V and J are TRBV6-2 or TRBV6-3 and TRBJ1-2; D remains unclear. V lost 8 bases and J lost 0, with 7 bases in between. Per germline, CDR1 MNHEY and CDR2 SVGEGT. CDR3 length: 12 residues. The CDR3, as DNA: TGTGCCAGCGGGAGAGCTAACTATGGCTACACCTTC. Translated, it gives CASGRANYGYTF.

This clonotype was counted at least ten times. The chain couples TRBV5-5 to TRBJ2-1; weak D call: TRBD1 (6 bases). The CDR3 has 17 residues. Trimming left V 4 bases short and J 2 bases short, with 19 bases between. Germline CDR1 and CDR2: SGHKS and YYEKEE (reference sequence). In DNA, the CDR3 is TGTGCCAGCAGCCCCAGCCCTGGGCAGGGGACCTACAATGAGCAGTTCTTC. It yields the protein CASSPSPGQGTYNEQFF.

The chain has TRBV7-3 and TRBJ2-2; a possible D gene is TRBD2 (5 bases). Trimming shortened V by 5 bases and J by 6 bases, and 16 bases separated the two germline ends. Germline V gene sequence: CDR1 SGHTA, CDR2 FQGTGA. This CDR3 is built from 15 residues. The DNA of the CDR3 is TGTGCCAGCAGCCCCGGCGGGTTGTTTGCCGGGGAGCTGTTTTTT. It translates to CASSPGGLFAGELFF. The whole variable domain, remainder taken from reference TRBV7-3 and TRBJ2-2, is GAGVSQTPSNKVTEKGKYVELRCDPISGHTALYWYRQSLGQGPEFLIYFQGTGAADDSGLPNDRFFAVRPEGSVSTLKIQRTERGDSAVYLCASSPGGLFAGELFFGEGSRLTVL.

This clonotype has at least ten counts. The chain has TRBV20-1 and TRBJ1-5; 9 nucleotides agree with TRBD1. The CDR3 sequence is 14 residues long. The germline V gene encodes CDR1 DFQATT and CDR2 SNEGSKA (reference sequence). Trimming at V came to 4 bases and at J to 7 bases, leaving 8 bases not matched to a gene. CDR3 nucleotides: TGCAGTGCTATATCGGACAGGGGCGGGCAGCCCCAGCATTTT. This codes for CSAISDRGGQPQHF.

This clonotype appeared many times. V gene TRBV5-1 combines with J gene TRBJ1-2; tentatively, D is TRBD1 (5 bases). There are 13 residues in the CDR3. V lost 0 bases and J 7 bases, leaving 10 bases between the germline ends. Looked up from germline, CDR1 is SGHRS and CDR2 is YFSETQ. The CDR3 DNA is TGCGCCAGCAGCTTGGGATCCGGGGGTGGCTACACCTTC. Its translation is CASSLGSGGGYTF.

Many counts were recorded for this clonotype. The V and J genes are TRBV7-3 and TRBJ2-5; TRBD2 is a possible D gene (6 bases). CDR1 is SGHTA, CDR2 FQGTGA, per germline. The CDR3 runs 13 residues. V lost 5 bases, J lost 5 bases, and 12 bases lay in between. CDR3 loop: CASSRGDGETQYF. CDR3 bases: TGTGCCAGCAGCCGCGGGGACGGGGAGACCCAGTACTTC.

This clonotype turned up a few times. The chain recombines TRBV5-1 with TRBJ2-4; D could derive from TRBD1 or TRBD2 (5 bases each). Germline V gene sequence: CDR1 SGHRS, CDR2 YFSETQ. Trimming took off 4 bases at V and 7 bases at J, with 15 bases between the two ends. The CDR3 has 14 amino acids. CDR3 sequence: CASSPPHWGNIQYF. DNA of the CDR3: TGCGCCAGCAGCCCCCCCCATTGGGGGAACATTCAGTACTTC.

This clonotype occurred many times. The rearrangement joins TRBV20-1 to TRBJ2-3; D is ambiguous. V dropped 5 bases and J dropped 2 bases, with 11 bases sitting between them. CDR1 is DFQATT, CDR2 SNEGSKA, per germline (reference sequence). The CDR3 spans 13 residues. CDR3 region: CSAARLNTDTQYF. The CDR3 bases are TGCAGTGCTGCTCGGCTAAACACAGATACGCAGTATTTT.

This clonotype showed up many times. The chain employs TRBV6-5 and TRBJ2-7, with 8 bases identical to TRBD1. Germline CDR1 reads MNHEY; CDR2 reads SVGAGI. V trimming: 5 bases; J trimming: 4 bases; junction bases outside the gene matches: 7. CDR3 length: 14 amino acids. CDR3 nucleotide sequence: TGTGCCAGCAGTGCCCGACAGGGGCCGTACGAGCAGTACTTC. Protein sequence: CASSARQGPYEQYF.

This clonotype has ten or more counts. The CDR3 sequence: CASSLLGAEETQYF. The CDR3 region has the DNA TGTGCCAGCAGCCTCTTGGGGGCCGAGGAGACCCAGTACTTC. V usage is TRBV6-2 or TRBV6-3 and J usage is TRBJ2-5, with TRBD1 as a possible D gene (6 bases). V shed 6 bases and J shed 5 bases, with 16 bases lying between them. This CDR3 region has 14 residues. Germline CDR1 and CDR2: MNHEY and SVGEGT.

This clonotype was detected many times. V and J are TRBV2 and TRBJ1-6; no reliable D call. The V end was cut by 6 bases, the J end by 11 bases, with 17 bases between. The CDR3 contains 14 residues. Germline V gene sequence: CDR1 SNHLY, CDR2 FYNNEI. The chain's CDR3 is CASRDIGGSAPLHF. As DNA, the CDR3 is TGTGCCAGCAGAGATATTGGAGGATCAGCACCCCTCCACTTT.

The table lists this clonotype with many counts. V is TRBV20-1 and J is TRBJ2-7; the D gene is possibly TRBD1 (6 bases). Trimming took off 3 bases at V and 5 bases at J, with 14 bases between the two ends. Germline loops: CDR1 DFQATT, CDR2 SNEGSKA (reference sequence). There are 13 residues in the CDR3. This chain's CDR3 is CSARTGVPHEQYF. DNA of the CDR3: TGCAGTGCTAGGACAGGAGTACCCCACGAGCAGTACTTC.

This clonotype has ten or more counts. The chain links TRBV6-6 to TRBJ1-3; 9 bases agree with TRBD1. V lost 6 bases, J lost 2 bases, and 5 bases stayed unmatched. CDR3 length equals 15 residues. Germline V CDR1 and CDR2: MNHNY, SVGAGI (reference sequence). In nucleotides, the CDR3 is TGTGCCAGCAGATCAACAGGGGGCACTGGAAACACCATATATTTT. Translation gives CASRSTGGTGNTIYF.

This clonotype was observed many times. CDR3 DNA: TGTGCCAGCAGCTTATGGGCGGGGGGAGATACGCAGTATTTT. The encoded protein is CASSLWAGGDTQYF. The rearrangement uses TRBV7-3 and TRBJ2-3; 8 bases fit TRBD2. Germline V gene sequence: CDR1 SGHTA, CDR2 FQGTGA. CDR3 length: 14 residues. Trimming removed 2 bases from V and 5 bases from J; junction bases left unmatched: 3.

This clonotype was detected many times. The gene calls are TRBV7-8 and TRBJ1-1, with unresolved D. Germline CDR1 reads SGHVS; CDR2 reads FQNEAQ. This CDR3 contains 12 residues. V dropped 3 bases and J dropped 3 bases, with 5 bases sitting between them. The CDR3 coding sequence is TGTGCCAGCAGCTTCCATGACACTGAAGCTTTCTTT. This encodes CASSFHDTEAFF.

CDR3 nucleotide sequence: TGCAGTGCTACATTCCCGGGACAGAGACTGAACACTGAAGCTTTCTTT. Protein sequence: CSATFPGQRLNTEAFF. The chain couples TRBV20-1 to TRBJ1-1; TRBD1 matches 7 bases. The V and J ends lost 4 bases and 0 bases, in that order; junction bases with no gene match: 11. The CDR3 is made up of 16 amino acids. Germline CDR1 is DFQATT and CDR2 is SNEGSKA (reference sequence).

This clonotype has at least ten counts. The genes are TRBV20-1 and TRBJ2-5; maybe TRBD1 (6 bases). The germline V gene has CDR1 DFQATT and CDR2 SNEGSKA (reference sequence). CDR3 length: 12 residues. Trimming took 4 bases from V and 7 from J, leaving 13 bases between them. CDR3 in amino acids: CSATGEMATQYF. The CDR3 nucleotides are TGCAGTGCTACAGGGGAGATGGCGACCCAGTACTTC.

This clonotype was recorded many times. This sequence joins TRBV28 and TRBJ1-1, with 9 nucleotides matching TRBD1. V lost 6 bases, J lost 7 bases, and 9 bases stayed unmatched. The CDR3 spans 14 residues. CDR1 is MDHEN and CDR2 is SYDVKM in the germline V gene. CDR3 in amino acids: CASSSGQGLVEAFF. CDR3 DNA: TGTGCCAGCAGCTCGGGACAGGGTTTAGTTGAAGCTTTCTTT.

There are many counts of this clonotype. The chain has TRBV20-1 and TRBJ2-7; a weak D match, TRBD1 (7 bases). CDR1 and CDR2 (germline): DFQATT, SNEGSKA (reference sequence). The CDR3 extends over 13 amino acids. The V and J ends lost 5 bases and 0 bases respectively, with 11 bases between them. The CDR3 DNA is TGCAGTGCTTCAGGGGGGAGCTCCTACGAGCAGTACTTC. Protein product: CSASGGSSYEQYF.

This clonotype showed up many times. The V and J genes are TRBV12-3 or TRBV12-4 and TRBJ1-1; D is undetermined. The CDR3 has 14 amino acids. V was shortened by 8 bases and J by 0 bases, with 13 bases between the two germline ends. The CDR3 sequence is CASGPGPMNTEAFF. The CDR3 nucleotides are TGTGCCAGCGGCCCGGGCCCGATGAACACTGAAGCTTTCTTT.

In this sample, this clonotype turned up many times. The DNA of the CDR3 is TGTGCCAGCAGCTTAAGCGGGGGCCTTTACGAGCAGTACTTC. The encoded protein is CASSLSGGLYEQYF. This chain links TRBV7-2 with TRBJ2-7; 8 bases are a match to TRBD2. Germline assignment: CDR1 SGHTA and CDR2 FQGNSA. V was pared by 2 bases and J by 4 bases, with 4 bases of the junction left unmatched. The CDR3 runs 14 residues.